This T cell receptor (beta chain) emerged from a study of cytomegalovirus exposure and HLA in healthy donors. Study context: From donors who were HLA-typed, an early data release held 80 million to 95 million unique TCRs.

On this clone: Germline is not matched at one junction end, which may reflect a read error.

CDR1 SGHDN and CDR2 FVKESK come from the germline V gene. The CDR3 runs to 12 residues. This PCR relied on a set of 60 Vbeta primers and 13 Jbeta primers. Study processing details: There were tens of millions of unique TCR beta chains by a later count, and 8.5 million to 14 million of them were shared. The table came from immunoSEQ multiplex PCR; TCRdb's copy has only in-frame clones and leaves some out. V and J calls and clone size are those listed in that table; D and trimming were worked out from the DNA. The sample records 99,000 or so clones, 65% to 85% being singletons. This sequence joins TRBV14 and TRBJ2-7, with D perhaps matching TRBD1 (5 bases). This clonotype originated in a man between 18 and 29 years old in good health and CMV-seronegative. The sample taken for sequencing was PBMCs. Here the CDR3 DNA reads TGTGCCAGCACGCAGGGCTCCCACGAGCAGTACTTC. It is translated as CASTQGSHEQYF.